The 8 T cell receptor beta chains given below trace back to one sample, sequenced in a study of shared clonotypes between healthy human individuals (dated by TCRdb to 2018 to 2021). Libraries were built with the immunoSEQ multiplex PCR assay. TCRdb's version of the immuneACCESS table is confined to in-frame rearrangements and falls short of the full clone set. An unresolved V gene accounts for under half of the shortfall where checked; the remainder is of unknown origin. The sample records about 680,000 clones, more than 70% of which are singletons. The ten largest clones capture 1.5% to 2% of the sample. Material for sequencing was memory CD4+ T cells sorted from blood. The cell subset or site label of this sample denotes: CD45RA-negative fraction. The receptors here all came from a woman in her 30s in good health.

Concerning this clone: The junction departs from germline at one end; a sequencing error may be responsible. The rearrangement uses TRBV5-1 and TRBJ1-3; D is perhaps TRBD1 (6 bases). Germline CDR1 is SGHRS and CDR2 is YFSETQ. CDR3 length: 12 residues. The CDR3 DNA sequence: TGCGCCAGCAGCTTGGACGGACAGTTCGCGGATTTT. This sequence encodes CASSLDGQFADF.

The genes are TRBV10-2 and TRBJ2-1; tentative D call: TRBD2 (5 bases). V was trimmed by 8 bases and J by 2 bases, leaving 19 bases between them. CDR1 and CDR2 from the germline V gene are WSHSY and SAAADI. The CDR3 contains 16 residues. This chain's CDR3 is CASWAREADPYNEQFF. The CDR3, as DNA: TGCGCCAGCTGGGCTCGGGAAGCGGATCCCTACAATGAGCAGTTCTTC.

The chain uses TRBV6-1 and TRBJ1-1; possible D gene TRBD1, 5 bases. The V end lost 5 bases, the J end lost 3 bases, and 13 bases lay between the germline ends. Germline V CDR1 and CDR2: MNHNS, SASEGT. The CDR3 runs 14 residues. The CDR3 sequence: CASSSGTWDTEAFF. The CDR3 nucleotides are TGTGCCAGCAGTAGCGGGACTTGGGACACTGAAGCTTTCTTT.

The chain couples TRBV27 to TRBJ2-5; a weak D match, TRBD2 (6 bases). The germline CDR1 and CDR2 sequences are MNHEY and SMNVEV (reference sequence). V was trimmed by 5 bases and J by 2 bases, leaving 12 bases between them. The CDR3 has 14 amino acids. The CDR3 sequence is CASSPWTNQETQYF. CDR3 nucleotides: TGTGCCAGCAGTCCCTGGACTAATCAAGAGACCCAGTACTTC.

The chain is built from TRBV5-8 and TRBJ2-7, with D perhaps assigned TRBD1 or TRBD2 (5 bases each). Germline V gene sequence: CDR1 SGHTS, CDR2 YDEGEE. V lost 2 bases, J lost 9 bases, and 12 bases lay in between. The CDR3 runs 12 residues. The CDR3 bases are TGTGCCAGCAGCTTCAACCGGGGACCGCAGTACTTC. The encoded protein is CASSFNRGPQYF.

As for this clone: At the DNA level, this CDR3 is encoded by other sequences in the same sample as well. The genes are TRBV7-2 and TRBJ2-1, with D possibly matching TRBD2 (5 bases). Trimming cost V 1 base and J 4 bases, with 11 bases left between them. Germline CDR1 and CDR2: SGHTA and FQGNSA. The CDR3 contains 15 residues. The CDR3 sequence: CASSLEGSAYNEQFF. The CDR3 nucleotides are TGTGCCAGCAGCTTAGAGGGTAGCGCGTACAATGAGCAGTTCTTC. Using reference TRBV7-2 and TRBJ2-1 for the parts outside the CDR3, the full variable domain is GAGVSQSPSNKVTEKGKDVELRCDPISGHTALYWYRQSLGQGLEFLIYFQGNSAPDKSGLPSDRFSAERTGGSVSTLTIQRTQQEDSAVYLCASSLEGSAYNEQFFGPGTRLTVL.

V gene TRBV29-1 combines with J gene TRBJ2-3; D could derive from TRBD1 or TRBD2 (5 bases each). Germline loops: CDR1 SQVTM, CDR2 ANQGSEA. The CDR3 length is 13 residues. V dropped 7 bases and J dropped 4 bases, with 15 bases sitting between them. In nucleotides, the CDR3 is TGCAGCGCCGAGGGGCCCAGTCCAGATACGCAGTATTTT. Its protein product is CSAEGPSPDTQYF.

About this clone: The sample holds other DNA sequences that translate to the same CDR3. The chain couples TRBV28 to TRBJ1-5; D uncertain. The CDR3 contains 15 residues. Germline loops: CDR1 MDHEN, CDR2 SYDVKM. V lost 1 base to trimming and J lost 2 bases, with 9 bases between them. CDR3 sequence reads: CASSLSGGGNQPQHF. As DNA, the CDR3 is TGTGCCAGCAGTTTATCGGGCGGGGGCAATCAGCCCCAGCATTTT.